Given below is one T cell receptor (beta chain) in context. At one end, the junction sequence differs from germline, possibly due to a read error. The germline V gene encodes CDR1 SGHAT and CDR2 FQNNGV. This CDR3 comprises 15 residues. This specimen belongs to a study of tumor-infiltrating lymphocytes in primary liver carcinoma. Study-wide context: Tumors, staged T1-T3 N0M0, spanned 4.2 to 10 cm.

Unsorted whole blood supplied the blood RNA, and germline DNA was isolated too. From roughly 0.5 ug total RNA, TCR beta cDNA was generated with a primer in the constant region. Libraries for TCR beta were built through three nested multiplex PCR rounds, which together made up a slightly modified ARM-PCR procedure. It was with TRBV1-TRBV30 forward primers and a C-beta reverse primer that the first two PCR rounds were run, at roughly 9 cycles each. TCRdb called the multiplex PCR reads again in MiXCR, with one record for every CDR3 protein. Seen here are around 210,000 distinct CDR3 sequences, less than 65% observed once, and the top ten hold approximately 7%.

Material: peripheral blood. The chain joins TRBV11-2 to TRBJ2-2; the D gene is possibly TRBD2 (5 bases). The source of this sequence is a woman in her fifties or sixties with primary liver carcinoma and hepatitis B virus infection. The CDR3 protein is CATSLLAGNTGELFF. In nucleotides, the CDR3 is TGTGCCACCAGCTTACTGGCAGGAAACACCGGGGAACTGTTTTTT.